Listed below are T cell receptor beta chains from one sample, sequenced in a study of Ad26.COV2.S vaccination and SARS-CoV-2 variants. Sequencing used immunoSEQ multiplex PCR; TCRdb keeps in-frame clones, though not all of them. Of some 340,000 clones in the sample, about 86% were seen once. Specimen: peripheral blood, collected in a trial of Ad26.COV2.S vaccine versus placebo. All receptors come from a person aged 18-60 years who received the Ad26.COV2.S COVID-19 vaccine or a placebo. Both conserved end residues are part of each CDR3.

CDR3: CASNLRDREGEQYF
V: TRBV3-1/TRBV3-2

CDR3: CASSSYRDSYNSPLHF
V: TRBV5-6

CDR3: CASHGQGIGSPLHF
V: TRBV2

CDR3: CAWSVRGGETQYF
V: TRBV30

CDR3: CASSPLTFNNEQFF
V: TRBV6-4

CDR3: CASGDSLNTEAFF
V: TRBV6-5

CDR3: CASSMIGAGQETQYF
V: TRBV19

CDR3: CASSLRGRRDTEAFF
V: TRBV7-2

CDR3: CAGTGTRNTGELFF
V: TRBV2

CDR3: CASSLGGGSSPLHF
V: TRBV7-2

CDR3: CASSHRQGGGGELFF
V: TRBV5-1

CDR3: CASSPSGGRGGELFF
V: TRBV4-1

CDR3: CASSPSGVTEAFF
V: TRBV27

CDR3: CASSLRGLYNSPLHF
V: TRBV4-3

CDR3: CASSERGGSDTQYF
V: TRBV7-9

CDR3: CASSRLRGTEAFF
V: TRBV4-3

CDR3: CASSDSGQGYTGELFF
V: TRBV6-4

CDR3: CASLDRGKTLLRLGLYNEQFF
V: TRBV21-1

CDR3: CASMRDSNSNQPQHF
V: TRBV2

CDR3: CASSGQGSSYNEQFF
V: TRBV13

CDR3: CASSLGYRGMVTEAFF
V: TRBV5-1

CDR3: CASRAEVGYGYTF
V: TRBV2

CDR3: CASRNTGGRGSTEAFF
V: TRBV3-1/TRBV3-2

CDR3: CASSRGNPNSPLHF
V: TRBV27

CDR3: CASSPLGQSTDTQYF
V: TRBV7-3

CDR3: CASSGTTGFGGYTF
V: TRBV5-1

CDR3: CASSVIWAGELFF
V: TRBV9

CDR3: CASSGRDSASMGYTF
V: TRBV7-8

CDR3: CASSLQENTEAFF
V: TRBV6-6

CDR3: CASSGTGNTDTQYF
V: TRBV2

CDR3: CASSSSKGAKNIQYF
V: TRBV6-2/TRBV6-3

CDR3: CASSKTTGTMADNEQFF
V: TRBV18

CDR3: CASSYRGFGTQYF
V: TRBV6-2/TRBV6-3

CDR3: CASSQVRDYGYTF
V: TRBV4-2

CDR3: CASSRDTKNTEAFF
V: TRBV6-5

CDR3: CASSKKQGGRDTQYF
V: TRBV6-6

CDR3: CASSLGPSGETDTQYF
V: TRBV7-9

CDR3: CASSTRDRDQPQHF
V: TRBV6-2/TRBV6-3

CDR3: CASSLMRGTDTQYF
V: TRBV13